Below are 21 T cell receptor beta chains sequenced from a single sample in a study of OX40 agonist ivuxolimab in advanced cancers. Sequenced by immunoSEQ multiplex PCR; TCRdb stores in-frame clones only, minus some. The data show over 95,000 clones, roughly 80% seen once. Material: CD4+ or CD8+ T cells sorted from blood, obtained in a trial of the OX40 agonist ivuxolimab. The receptors stem from an adult with an advanced solid tumor such as melanoma, head and neck, liver or kidney cancer.

The gene calls are TRBV6-6 and TRBJ1-1; D perhaps matches TRBD1 (5 bases). The CDR3 spans 11 residues. Trimming stripped 5 bases from V and 6 bases from J, with 7 bases between. CDR1 and CDR2 (germline): MNHNY, SVGAGI (reference sequence). The CDR3 nucleotides are TGTGCCAGCAGTCTACAGGCTGAAGCTTTCTTT. Translated, it gives CASSLQAEAFF.

The gene calls are TRBV7-9 and TRBJ1-3, with D possibly matching TRBD1 (5 bases). Germline loops: CDR1 SEHNR, CDR2 FQNEAQ (reference sequence). V lost 5 bases and J 2 bases, leaving 10 bases between the germline ends. The CDR3 is made up of 14 amino acids. The CDR3 loop reads CASSPDRTGNTIYF. The CDR3, as DNA: TGTGCCAGCAGCCCTGACAGAACTGGAAACACCATATATTTT. Variable domain in full (rest from reference TRBV7-9 and TRBJ1-3): DTGVSQNPRHKITKRGQNVTFRCDPISEHNRLYWYRQTLGQGPEFLTYFQNEAQLEKSRLLSDRFSAERPKGSFSTLEIQRTEQGDSAMYLCASSPDRTGNTIYFGEGSWLTVV.

The J gene is TRBJ2-3, the V gene TRBV19; D tentatively reads TRBD1 or TRBD2 (5 bases each). The CDR3 runs 15 residues. V lost 7 bases, J lost 5 bases, and 19 bases lay in between. The V gene's germline CDR1 is LNHDA and CDR2 SQIVND (reference sequence). The CDR3 DNA sequence: TGTGCCAGTATGCCTGGGGGAAGATGGTTAGATACGCAGTATTTT. Its protein product is CASMPGGRWLDTQYF. The entire variable domain, with the rest obtained from reference TRBV19 and TRBJ2-3, is as follows: DGGITQSPKYLFRKEGQNVTLSCEQNLNHDAMYWYRQDPGQGLRLIYYSQIVNDFQKGDIAEGYSVSREKKESFPLTVTSAQKNPTAFYLCASMPGGRWLDTQYFGPGTRLTVL.

The J gene is TRBJ2-4, the V gene TRBV5-6, with 11 bases fitting TRBD2. The CDR3 runs to 18 residues. The ends lost 4 bases at V and 1 base at J; junction bases unmatched: 10. Germline assignment: CDR1 SGHDT and CDR2 YYEEEE. CDR3 loop: CASSRLLAGGGAKNIQYF. The CDR3, as DNA: TGTGCCAGCAGCCGACTTCTAGCGGGAGGTGGGGCCAAAAACATTCAGTACTTC.

This clone was picked up a small number of times. The rearrangement uses TRBV11-1 and TRBJ2-1, with 8 bases identical to TRBD1. Germline loops: CDR1 SGHAT, CDR2 FQDESV (reference sequence). Trimming at V came to 3 bases and at J to 13 bases, leaving 14 bases not matched to a gene. The CDR3 has 15 amino acids. The CDR3 spells CASSFRTSGTGYQFF. CDR3 in DNA: TGTGCCAGCAGCTTTAGAACCTCCGGGACAGGTTATCAGTTCTTC.

This chain connects TRBV30 to TRBJ2-7, with 11 positions matching TRBD2. CDR1 and CDR2 (germline): GTSNPN, SVGIG (reference sequence). The J segment lost 5 bases and the V segment lost 5 bases, leaving 5 bases of the junction unmatched. This CDR3 is built from 13 residues. CDR3 sequence: CAWGGLAANEQYF. The CDR3 DNA sequence: TGTGCCTGGGGGGGACTAGCGGCGAACGAGCAGTACTTC.

The chain uses TRBV7-3 and TRBJ1-2, with D possibly matching TRBD1 (6 bases). This CDR3 is 15 amino acids long. V lost 4 bases, J lost 2 bases, and 14 bases lay in between. Germline V gene data show CDR1 as SGHTA and CDR2 as FQGTGA. The CDR3 reads CASSSQPTGNYGYTF. CDR3 nucleotide sequence: TGTGCCAGCAGCTCTCAACCTACAGGGAACTATGGCTACACCTTC.

This rearrangement joins TRBV5-1 to TRBJ2-7, with a tentative D call TRBD1 (5 bases). This CDR3 has 14 residues. Trimming removed 0 bases from V and 0 bases from J, with 7 bases in between. The germline V gene has CDR1 SGHRS and CDR2 YFSETQ. CDR3: CASSLEGFSYEQYF. CDR3 bases: TGCGCCAGCAGCTTGGAGGGGTTCTCCTACGAGCAGTACTTC.

The chain couples TRBV6-5 to TRBJ1-1; D is perhaps TRBD1 (5 bases). The V gene lost 10 bases and the J gene lost 4 bases, with 19 bases spanning the gap. From germline, CDR1 is MNHEY and CDR2 SVGAGI. The CDR3 runs 14 residues. The CDR3 DNA follows: TGTGCCACCCTGACAGAGGGGCTCACCACTGAAGCTTTCTTT. Residues: CATLTEGLTTEAFF.

This clone was recorded once. The chain recombines TRBV28 with TRBJ1-1; D gene ambiguous. Trimming removed 7 bases from V and 5 bases from J, with 23 bases in between. Germline V lookup: CDR1 MDHEN, CDR2 SYDVKM. The CDR3 totals 16 residues. DNA of the CDR3: TGTGCCAGCACCGCCCCAGTCGGCGCCGGAATGACTGAAGCTTTCTTT. Translated, it gives CASTAPVGAGMTEAFF.

This rearrangement joins TRBV30 to TRBJ1-1; D is unresolved. The CDR3 totals 13 residues. CDR1 is GTSNPN and CDR2 is SVGIG in the germline V gene (reference sequence). Trimming shortened V by 4 bases and J by 1 base, and 10 bases separated the two germline ends. The CDR3 coding sequence is TGTGCCTGGACCCCGCGGGGGAACACTGAAGCTTTCTTT. Translating it yields CAWTPRGNTEAFF.

V and J are TRBV5-1 and TRBJ2-6; unclear D gene. Germline values: CDR1 SGHRS, CDR2 YFSETQ. With 3 bases removed from V and 0 bases from J, the gap between germline ends came to 13 bases. This CDR3 spans 17 amino acids. The CDR3 reads CASSWGLASSGANVLTF. CDR3 DNA sequence: TGCGCCAGCAGCTGGGGTCTTGCGAGCTCTGGGGCCAACGTCCTGACTTTC.

V and J are TRBV5-1 and TRBJ2-3, with 11 bases lining up with TRBD2. This CDR3 has 15 residues. V was clipped by 8 bases and J by 2 bases; unmatched bases: 7. CDR1 and CDR2 from the germline V gene are SGHRS and YFSETQ. For the CDR3, the DNA is TGCGCCAGTAGGGGGACTAGCGGTTACACAGATACGCAGTATTTT. Its protein product is CASRGTSGYTDTQYF.

The chain couples TRBV2 to TRBJ2-3; 9 nucleotides match TRBD2. Per germline, CDR1 SNHLY and CDR2 FYNNEI. V lost 1 base, J lost 2 bases, and 7 bases stayed unmatched. The CDR3 has 17 residues. This CDR3 reads CASSEGAGGHITDTQYF. DNA for the CDR3: TGTGCCAGCAGTGAAGGGGCGGGAGGGCACATCACAGATACGCAGTATTTT.

A few counts support this clone. The CDR3 reads CASSQDGGLAGGNNEQFF. The CDR3 DNA reads TGCGCCAGCAGCCAAGATGGCGGACTAGCGGGAGGCAACAATGAGCAGTTCTTC. The V and J genes are TRBV4-1 and TRBJ2-1, with 14 positions matching TRBD2. V was pared by 0 bases and J by 5 bases, with 6 bases of the junction left unmatched. The CDR3 length is 18 residues. Germline CDR1 and CDR2: MGHRA and YSYEKL.

Only one count was recorded for this clone. The J gene is TRBJ2-4, the V gene TRBV13, with 9 positions matching TRBD1. Germline CDR1 is PRHDT and CDR2 is FYEKMQ (reference sequence). The V segment lost 5 bases and the J segment 7 bases; nucleotides outside the gene matches: 3. This CDR3 contains 13 residues. Here the CDR3 DNA reads TGTGCCAGCAGCGGGACAGGGACGAACATTCAGTACTTC. This codes for CASSGTGTNIQYF. The full variable domain, completed using reference TRBV13 and TRBJ2-4, is AAGVIQSPRHLIKEKRETATLKCYPIPRHDTVYWYQQGPGQDPQFLISFYEKMQSDKGSIPDRFSAQQFSDYHSELNMSSLELGDSALYFCASSGTGTNIQYFGAGTRLSVL.

V and J are TRBV5-6 and TRBJ2-2; the match to TRBD2 covers 7 bases. The CDR3 contains 16 residues. V was clipped by 4 bases and J by 1 base; unmatched bases: 7. Germline V gene sequence: CDR1 SGHDT, CDR2 YYEEEE. CDR3 protein: CASSPRGGRNTGELFF. The CDR3, as DNA: TGTGCCAGCAGCCCGCGGGGCGGGAGGAACACCGGGGAGCTGTTTTTT.

The chain is built from TRBV5-4 and TRBJ2-5; D might be TRBD1 (6 bases). Trimming removed 0 bases at V and 5 bases at J, with 11 bases between. From germline, CDR1 is SGHNT and CDR2 YYREEE (reference sequence). The CDR3 covers 14 residues. CDR3 region: CASSLAGARETQYF. The CDR3 DNA reads as TGTGCCAGCAGCTTGGCAGGGGCGCGGGAGACCCAGTACTTC.

This clone was counted once. This chain joins TRBV5-4 and TRBJ2-1, with TRBD2 matching 12 bases. The CDR3 is 15 residues long. V shed 4 bases and J 9 bases; nucleotides not matched to a gene: 8. Germline assignment: CDR1 SGHNT and CDR2 YYREEE (reference sequence). CDR3 DNA sequence: TGTGCCAGCAGCACGACTAGCGGGAGAACGGGTGAGCAGTTCTTC. Protein product: CASSTTSGRTGEQFF.

The J gene is TRBJ2-7, the V gene TRBV5-1, with 7 positions matching TRBD1. Germline values: CDR1 SGHRS, CDR2 YFSETQ. J gave up 5 bases and V 3 bases, and 5 bases lay outside the gene matches. The length of the CDR3 is 13 residues. The CDR3 DNA reads TGCGCCAGCAGCTACGGTACAGGGGACGAGCAGTACTTC. Amino acid sequence: CASSYGTGDEQYF.

The chain uses TRBV5-1 and TRBJ2-7, with 7 bases matching TRBD1. The CDR3 is 15 residues long. Trimming at V came to 0 bases and at J to 3 bases, leaving 6 bases not matched to a gene. The germline V gene has CDR1 SGHRS and CDR2 YFSETQ. The CDR3 loop reads CASSLGGTADYEQYF. CDR3 nucleotides: TGCGCCAGCAGCTTGGGAGGGACAGCGGACTACGAGCAGTACTTC.